This T cell receptor (beta chain) derives from a study of blood T cells in healthy people across ages. V shed 6 bases and J 9 bases; nucleotides not matched to a gene: 6. CDR3 size: 13 residues. CDR1 is SGHTA and CDR2 is FQGNSA in the germline V gene. A J-beta primer mix and a sample-barcoded 5' primer were used in a second PCR of about 7 to 11 cycles. Using its own MiXCR run on the 5' RACE reads, TCRdb lists one record per CDR3 protein. The sample contains hundreds of thousands of distinct CDR3 sequences, over 40% of which appear only once. The authors extracted at least 5 micrograms of total RNA per sample.

This TCR came from a woman over 75 in good health. Input material: blood. This sequence joins TRBV7-2 and TRBJ2-1; TRBD2 agrees at 9 bases. The CDR3 coding sequence is TGTGCCAGCAGGGGACTAGCAGTAGGTGAGCAGTTCTTC. Its translation: CASRGLAVGEQFF.